What follows is one T cell receptor (beta chain) and its context. This sample stems from a study of blood T cell repertoires in COVID-19. Study background: The United States, Italy and Spain supplied acute and convalescent COVID-19 samples. T cells, B-cell-depleted T cells, or PBMCs supplied cDNA or gDNA.

TCRdb's copy holds only in-frame clones and misses some; the assay was immunoSEQ multiplex PCR. The table has 70,000 to 90,000 clones, 88% seen once. V was trimmed by 0 bases and J by 7 bases, leaving 10 bases between them. The CDR3 spans 14 residues. Per germline, CDR1 MNHEY and CDR2 SVGAGI. The chain links TRBV6-5 to TRBJ1-5, with D possibly TRBD1 on 5 matching bases. The TCR originated in a man aged 45-60 years with acute or convalescent COVID-19. Sequenced sample: peripheral blood. CDR3 amino acids: CASSYSRGRQPQHF. The CDR3 nucleotides read TGTGCCAGCAGTTACTCAAGGGGCCGGCAGCCCCAGCATTTT.